This T cell receptor beta chain emerged from a study of OX40 agonist ivuxolimab in advanced cancers. Germline V gene sequence: CDR1 WNHNN, CDR2 SYGVQD (reference sequence). Losses at the gene ends were 2 bases for V and 1 base for J; bases not matched to a gene: 19. The CDR3 runs 21 residues. The repertoire was sequenced with immunoSEQ multiplex PCR; TCRdb's copy has only in-frame clones and lacks some. The profile shows about 64,000 clones, roughly 90% of them singletons. Findings and caveats of the study: Certain nonresponders likewise exhibited a low normalized T-cell clonal expansion. At 0.1 to 3.0 mg/kg, CD4+ and CD8+ blood T cells expanded clonally by week 6.

As to this clone: As yet, its antigen is unknown.

Autoimmune disease history or systemic immunosuppression led to patients being barred. V usage is TRBV10-1 and J usage is TRBJ2-2, with TRBD2 matching 7 bases. Material: CD4+ or CD8+ T cells sorted from blood, obtained in a trial of the OX40 agonist ivuxolimab. The TCR sequence derives from an adult with an advanced solid tumor such as melanoma, head and neck, liver or kidney cancer. The CDR3 reads CASSEHTTSRAPPLNTGELFF. CDR3 sequence (DNA): TGCGCCAGCAGTGAGCATACGACTAGCAGGGCTCCCCCCCTGAACACCGGGGAGCTGTTTTTT.